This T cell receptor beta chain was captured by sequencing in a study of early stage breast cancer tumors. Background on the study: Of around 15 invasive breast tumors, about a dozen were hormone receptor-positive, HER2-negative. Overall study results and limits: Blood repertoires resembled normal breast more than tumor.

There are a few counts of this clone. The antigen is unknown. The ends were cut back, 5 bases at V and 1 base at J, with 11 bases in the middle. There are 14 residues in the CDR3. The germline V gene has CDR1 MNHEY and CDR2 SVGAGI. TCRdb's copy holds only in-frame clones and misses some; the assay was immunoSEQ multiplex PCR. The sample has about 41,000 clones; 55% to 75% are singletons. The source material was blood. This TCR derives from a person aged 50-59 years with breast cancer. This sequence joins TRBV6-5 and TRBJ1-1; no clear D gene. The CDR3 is CASSPGLTNTEAFF. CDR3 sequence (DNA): TGTGCCAGCAGTCCTGGACTAACGAACACTGAAGCTTTCTTT.